Reported below is one T cell receptor (beta chain). No antigen is known for it. This record comes from a study of cytomegalovirus exposure and HLA in healthy donors. General study findings and limits: Investigators reported 164 TCR beta chains as tied to cytomegalovirus.

Profiled with immunoSEQ multiplex PCR; TCRdb holds only in-frame clones, not every one. Of 150,000 or so clones in the sample, about 86% were seen once. The source material was PBMCs. The TCR comes from a human donor in good health.

CDR3 in DNA: TGTGCCAGCAGCCGATTCCGAGTGAACACTGAAGCTTTCTTT. This translates into CASSRFRVNTEAFF. This rearrangement joins TRBV28 to TRBJ1-1; D unresolved. Germline-derived CDR1 and CDR2 are MDHEN and SYDVKM. The CDR3 has 14 residues. The V and J ends lost 6 bases and 0 bases respectively, with 11 bases between them.